Below, 2 T cell receptor beta chains from the same sample are listed, as sequenced in a study of blood T cell repertoires in COVID-19. The method was immunoSEQ multiplex PCR; TCRdb's version includes in-frame clones alone and lacks a portion of them. The profile shows 120,000 to 150,000 clones, more than 80% of them singletons. Sequencing used peripheral blood. Receptors were obtained from a human donor with acute or convalescent COVID-19. The donor label of this sample is uncertain.

This chain links TRBV6-6 with TRBJ1-1; the D gene is possibly TRBD1 (6 bases). Trimming took off 8 bases at V and 2 bases at J, with 9 bases between the two ends. The CDR3 is made up of 12 amino acids. Looked up from germline, CDR1 is MNHNY and CDR2 is SVGAGI (reference sequence). The chain's CDR3 is CASLQGNTEAFF. CDR3 DNA sequence: TGTGCCAGCTTACAGGGCAACACTGAAGCTTTCTTT.

Concerning this clone itself: This CDR3 is also generated by other DNA sequences in the sample. The J gene is TRBJ2-1, the V gene TRBV6-5; the D is unclear. Germline V lookup: CDR1 MNHEY, CDR2 SVGAGI. The CDR3 has 13 residues. V lost 6 bases and J lost 0, with 6 bases in between. The CDR3 DNA reads as TGTGCCAGCAGGGAGAGCTCCTACAATGAGCAGTTCTTC. Translated, it gives CASRESSYNEQFF.